Only one count was recorded for the clone carrying this TCR beta chain. Looked up from germline, CDR1 is SGHDN and CDR2 is FVKESK. The CDR3 loop spans 18 amino acids. With V trimmed by 2 bases and J by 1 base, 9 bases remained unmatched. Profiled with immunoSEQ multiplex PCR; TCRdb holds only in-frame clones, not every one. The repertoire consists of some 70,000 clones, with about 90% occurring once and the leading ten covering about 15%. The data are from a study of blood T cell repertoires in COVID-19. V gene TRBV14 combines with J gene TRBJ1-1; 11 positions match TRBD1. Sequencing input: peripheral blood. This sequence originates from a man aged 35 to 55 with COVID-19, enrolled during active disease. The CDR3 is CASSQLLGQGVGNTEAFF. Written as DNA, the CDR3 is TGTGCCAGCAGCCAACTGCTGGGACAGGGGGTGGGGAACACTGAAGCTTTCTTT.